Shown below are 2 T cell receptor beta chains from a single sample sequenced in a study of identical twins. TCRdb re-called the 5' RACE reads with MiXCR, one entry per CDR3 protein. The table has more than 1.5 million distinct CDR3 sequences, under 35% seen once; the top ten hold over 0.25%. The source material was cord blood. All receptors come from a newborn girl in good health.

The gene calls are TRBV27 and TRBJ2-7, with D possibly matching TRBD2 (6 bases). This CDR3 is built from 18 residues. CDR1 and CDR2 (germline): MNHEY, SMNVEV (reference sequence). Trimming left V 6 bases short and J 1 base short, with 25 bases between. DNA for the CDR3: TGTGCCAGCAGCGCCAAAGACCCCGGGACTGGCGGTTCCTACGAGCAGTACTTC. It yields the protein CASSAKDPGTGGSYEQYF.

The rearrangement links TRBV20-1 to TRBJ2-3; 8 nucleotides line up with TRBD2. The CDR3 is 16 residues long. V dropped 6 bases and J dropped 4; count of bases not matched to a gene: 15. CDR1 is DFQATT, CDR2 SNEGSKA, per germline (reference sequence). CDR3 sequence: CSAPPTTGGRSDTQYF. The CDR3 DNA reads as TGCAGTGCCCCTCCGACAACGGGGGGGAGGTCAGATACGCAGTATTTT.